Listed below are T cell receptor beta chains from one sample, sequenced in a study of low-dose radiotherapy and immunotherapy resistance in tumors. TCRdb re-derived calls from the reads in MiXCR, one entry per CDR3 protein. The repertoire holds tens of thousands of distinct CDR3 sequences, with less than 30% as singletons. The sample in question was PBMCs, obtained after low-dose radiotherapy plus immunotherapy. The origin of the receptors is a male donor with prostate cancer. Both conserved end residues are part of each CDR3. D genes are given only for firm matches. Clone sizes are given selectively: once, few, many, or a class where the clone is expanded.

TRBV29-1	many	TRBD1	TRBJ2-2	TGCAGCGTTGGGGACAGGGGAGGAACCGGGGAGCTGTTTTTT	CSVGDRGGTGELFF
TRBV28	.	.	TRBJ1-6	TGTGCCAGCAGTAGACACGGGGCCCAGCGGTCACCCCTCCACTTT	CASSRHGAQRSPLHF
TRBV25-1	.	.	TRBJ2-3	TGTGCCAGCAGTGACCAAGTTAAGGGGAAGTATTTT	CASSDQVKGKYF
TRBV29-1	.	TRBD2	TRBJ2-1	TGCAGCGTTGGTTCTAGCGGAGCCACTTTCGGTGAGCAGTTCTTC	CSVGSSGATFGEQFF
TRBV9	many	.	TRBJ1-2	TGTGCCAGCAGCGTCGCCGAGTATGGCTACACCTTC	CASSVAEYGYTF
TRBV5-4	many	.	TRBJ2-7	TGTGCCAGCAGCTTCCCGGACAGCGAGCAGTACTTC	CASSFPDSEQYF
TRBV9	.	TRBD2	TRBJ2-7	TGTGCCAGCAGCAGAGCCTGGACTAGCGGGGAAAGCTACGAGCAGTACTTC	CASSRAWTSGESYEQYF
TRBV29-1	many	TRBD2	TRBJ2-7	TGCAGCGTAGCGGGACTAGCGGGAGGACCCTACGAGCAGTACTTC	CSVAGLAGGPYEQYF
TRBV4-1	many	.	TRBJ1-1	TGCGCCAGCAGCCAAGAAGGGGGTTTGCTTGAAGCTTTCTTT	CASSQEGGLLEAFF
TRBV28	few	TRBD2	TRBJ2-3	TGTGCCAGCAGCACTAGCGGCGGCACAGATACGCAGTATTTT	CASSTSGGTDTQYF
TRBV4-2	many	TRBD2	TRBJ2-7	TGTGCCAGCAGCCAAGTAGCGGGGGGTTACGAGCAGTACTTC	CASSQVAGGYEQYF
TRBV6-2/TRBV6-3	once	TRBD1	TRBJ2-7	TGTGCCAGCAGATGGACAGGGGGCGTGAACGAGCAGTACTTC	CASRWTGGVNEQYF
TRBV7-8	few	.	TRBJ2-1	TGTGCCAGCAGCTTGAGAGACAGCAGGAATAATGAGGAGTTCTTC	CASSLRDSRNNEEFF
TRBV7-9	many	TRBD2	TRBJ2-5	TGTGCCAGCAGCCTTATAGCGGGAGACGAGACCCAGTACTTC	CASSLIAGDETQYF
TRBV28	many	.	TRBJ1-6	TGTGCCAGCAGCCCCACCGGTCCGGATAATTCACCCCTCCACTTT	CASSPTGPDNSPLHF
TRBV6-2/TRBV6-3	many	TRBD1	TRBJ1-1	TGTGCCAGCAGATCCGGGACAGGGGACCCGAACACTGAAGCTTTCTTT	CASRSGTGDPNTEAFF